These 19 T cell receptor beta chains share one sample of origin, sequenced in a study of shared clonotypes between healthy human individuals (dated by TCRdb to 2018 to 2021). Libraries were prepared through the immunoSEQ multiplex PCR assay. TCRdb provides this immuneACCESS table in a form limited to in-frame rearrangements. Some clones are lacking; in checked studies, under half of them reflect an unresolved V gene, and why the rest are absent is not known. The sample contains about half a million clones, more than 75% of them found a single time. Of the sample, approximately 13% falls within the top ten clones. The specimen was PBMCs. These receptors all come from a woman between 35 and 50 years old in good health. Some clones in this sample may be carry-over from other donors' samples.

The V gene is TRBV27, the J gene TRBJ2-1; 10 bases are a match to TRBD2. The V segment lost 4 bases and the J segment 1 base; nucleotides outside the gene matches: 10. CDR3 size: 18 residues. The germline V gene has CDR1 MNHEY and CDR2 SMNVEV (reference sequence). CDR3 region: CASSWGPPGLASYNEQFF. The DNA of the CDR3 is TGTGCCAGCAGTTGGGGTCCCCCGGGACTAGCGTCCTACAATGAGCAGTTCTTC.

In the case of this clone: Given a much more abundant clone one base away, this may be a read error. Additional DNA sequences in this sample encode the identical CDR3. This chain links TRBV7-9 with TRBJ1-1; possible D gene TRBD1, 6 bases. CDR1 and CDR2 (germline): SEHNR, FQNEAQ (reference sequence). V lost 3 bases and J 1 base, leaving 6 bases between the germline ends. The CDR3 runs to 13 residues. The CDR3 loop is CASSLGQNTEAFF. CDR3 in DNA: TGTGCCAGCAGCTTGGGACAGAACACTGAAGCTTTCTTT.

As concerns this clone: The same CDR3 is also encoded by other DNA sequences in this sample. The CDR3 is CAWTALAGGYEQYF. The DNA for the CDR3 is TGTGCCTGGACTGCACTAGCGGGAGGCTATGAGCAGTACTTC. This chain connects TRBV30 to TRBJ2-5, with 12 bases that match TRBD2. In germline, CDR1 is GTSNPN, CDR2 SVGIG (reference sequence). The CDR3 extends over 14 amino acids. Trimming cost V 4 bases and J 11 bases; bases outside gene matches: 11.

The chain uses TRBV7-2 and TRBJ2-1; D remains unclear. V lost 1 base, J lost 0 bases, and 4 bases lay in between. The CDR3 spans 14 residues. Germline lookup yields CDR1 SGHTA and CDR2 FQGNSA. In DNA, the CDR3 is TGTGCCAGCAGCTTAGAGGACTCCTACAATGAGCAGTTCTTC. It encodes CASSLEDSYNEQFF.

V is TRBV2 and J is TRBJ2-2, with 14 bases identical to TRBD2. Germline V gene data show CDR1 as SNHLY and CDR2 as FYNNEI. Losses at the gene ends were 8 bases for V and 6 bases for J; bases not matched to a gene: 11. This CDR3 region has 17 residues. The CDR3 nucleotides are TGTGCCAGCTTGGGAGGGACTAGCGGGAGTCGAGCCGGGGAGCTGTTTTTT. This gives the protein CASLGGTSGSRAGELFF. Looking up the rest from reference TRBV2 and TRBJ2-2 gives the full variable domain: EPEVTQTPSHQVTQMGQEVILRCVPISNHLYFYWYRQILGQKVEFLVSFYNNEISEKSEIFDDQFSVERPDGSNFTLKIRSTKLEDSAMYFCASLGGTSGSRAGELFFGEGSRLTVL.

This rearrangement joins TRBV18 to TRBJ2-5; unclear D gene. CDR3 length equals 15 residues. Germline values: CDR1 KGHSH, CDR2 LQKENI. V lost 0 bases and J 2 bases, leaving 10 bases between the germline ends. CDR3 sequence: CASSPPWSPQETQYF. CDR3 in DNA: TGTGCCAGCTCACCACCGTGGAGCCCACAAGAGACCCAGTACTTC.

CDR3: CASSFTSGRARDNEQFF. In nucleotides, the CDR3 is TGTGCCAGCTCATTCACTAGCGGGAGGGCCCGGGACAATGAGCAGTTCTTC. This rearrangement joins TRBV18 to TRBJ2-1; 13 bases match TRBD2. Germline V gene data show CDR1 as KGHSH and CDR2 as LQKENI. V gave up 5 bases and J gave up 5 bases; unmatched junction bases: 9. The CDR3 loop spans 17 amino acids.

This rearrangement joins TRBV7-2 to TRBJ2-7; tentative D call: TRBD2 (5 bases). CDR3 length: 13 amino acids. V shed 5 bases and J shed 7 bases, with 15 bases lying between them. Germline V lookup: CDR1 SGHTA, CDR2 FQGNSA. CDR3 region: CASSPSVGSEQYF. CDR3 in DNA: TGTGCCAGCAGCCCGAGCGTAGGGAGTGAGCAGTACTTC.

As DNA, the CDR3 is TGTGCCATCAGCCCAACAGGGAATCAGCCCCAGCATTTT. This codes for CAISPTGNQPQHF. The chain combines TRBV10-3 with TRBJ1-5; a weak D match, TRBD1 (6 bases). This CDR3 region has 13 residues. CDR1 and CDR2 from the germline V gene are ENHRY and SYGVKD. V was pared by 6 bases and J by 4 bases, with 10 bases between.

V gene TRBV19 combines with J gene TRBJ1-2; the D gene is possibly TRBD1 (6 bases). V was trimmed by 2 bases and J by 2 bases, leaving 9 bases between them. The CDR3 has 14 residues. CDR1 and CDR2 from the germline V gene are LNHDA and SQIVND (reference sequence). DNA for the CDR3: TGTGCCAGTAGTATATCGGGGGCGAACTATGGCTACACCTTC. Translating it yields CASSISGANYGYTF.

V is TRBV2 and J is TRBJ2-2; perhaps TRBD2 as D (6 bases). Trimming cost V 9 bases and J 6 bases, with 17 bases left between them. The germline V gene has CDR1 SNHLY and CDR2 FYNNEI. This CDR3 region has 14 residues. The CDR3 is CASGGTASPGELFF. The CDR3 DNA is TGTGCCAGTGGAGGGACGGCCAGCCCCGGGGAGCTGTTTTTT.

CDR3 coding DNA: TGTGCCAGCTCACCCCTGGGGGCGGTGAACACCGGGGAGCTGTTTTTT. It is translated as CASSPLGAVNTGELFF. The V and J genes are TRBV18 and TRBJ2-2; TRBD1 is a possible D gene (6 bases). The CDR3 contains 16 residues. V dropped 3 bases and J dropped 1 base, with 12 bases sitting between them. Per germline, CDR1 KGHSH and CDR2 LQKENI.

The V gene is TRBV15, the J gene TRBJ1-5, with a tentative D call TRBD1 (5 bases). V was shortened by 4 bases and J by 3 bases, with 10 bases between the two germline ends. This CDR3 has 14 residues. The germline CDR1 and CDR2 sequences are LNHNV and YYDKDF (reference sequence). CDR3 DNA sequence: TGTGCCACCAGCACGGGGGGGATCAATCAGCCCCAGCATTTT. Its protein is CATSTGGINQPQHF.

V usage is TRBV11-3 and J usage is TRBJ2-3; a weak D match, TRBD2 (6 bases). Per the germline V gene, CDR1 is SGHNT and CDR2 is YENEEA. This CDR3 comprises 14 residues. V was clipped by 4 bases and J by 4 bases, with 12 bases between them. CDR3: CASSSPLAPDTQYF. CDR3 nucleotides: TGTGCCAGCAGCTCCCCACTAGCTCCAGATACGCAGTATTTT.

This clone appeared a single time. CDR3 sequence reads: CAWSEGGRRPDTQYF. CDR3 coding DNA: TGTGCCTGGAGTGAGGGCGGGCGCCGCCCAGATACGCAGTATTTT. V is TRBV30 and J is TRBJ2-3, with D possibly TRBD2 on 5 matching bases. Germline V gives CDR1 GTSNPN, CDR2 SVGIG (reference sequence). V was pared by 1 base and J by 4 bases, with 15 bases between. The CDR3 totals 15 residues.

The chain recombines TRBV5-1 with TRBJ2-2; possibly TRBD1 for D (5 bases). CDR3 length: 12 amino acids. Germline CDR1 reads SGHRS; CDR2 reads YFSETQ. The V and J ends lost 9 bases and 2 bases respectively, with 8 bases between them. CDR3 residues: CATTGNTGELFF. CDR3 in DNA: TGCGCCACCACAGGAAACACCGGGGAGCTGTTTTTT.

The CDR3 DNA reads TGTGCCATCACCAGCGGGCCCACAAACGAGCAGTACTTC. Encoded protein: CAITSGPTNEQYF. The chain links TRBV10-3 to TRBJ2-7; possibly TRBD2 for D (6 bases). The CDR3 contains 13 residues. The V end lost 7 bases, the J end lost 5 bases, and 15 bases lay between the germline ends. The V gene's germline CDR1 is ENHRY and CDR2 SYGVKD.

The chain is built from TRBV19 and TRBJ1-2; possibly TRBD1 for D (6 bases). Germline V lookup: CDR1 LNHDA, CDR2 SQIVND (reference sequence). Trimming cost V 9 bases and J 0 bases, with 11 bases left between them. The CDR3 totals 13 residues. The CDR3: CASWGRPNYGYTF. CDR3 coding DNA: TGTGCCAGCTGGGGGCGTCCTAACTATGGCTACACCTTC.

The V and J genes are TRBV6-5 and TRBJ2-7; 11 bases map to TRBD2. CDR1 is MNHEY and CDR2 is SVGAGI in the germline V gene. This CDR3 comprises 14 residues. The junction had 2 bases not matched to a gene; V was cut back by 5 bases and J by 2 bases. CDR3 region: CASSRSGRAYEQYF. CDR3 nucleotides: TGTGCCAGCAGTCGTAGCGGGAGGGCCTACGAGCAGTACTTC.